These 28 T cell receptor beta chains came from one sample sequenced in a study of response to subunit inactivated influenza vaccine (dated by TCRdb to 2016 to 2019). Receptor libraries were prepared by RT-PCR. Sequenced using an Illumina HiSeq 2500. TCRdb passed the public sequencing reads through fastp at Q25 and MiXCR, retaining productive beta sequences. Merged by CDR3 protein, the rows form single entries marked with the most common genes and DNA. Counted in this sample were 860,000 or so distinct CDR3 sequences; 21% of them appeared once. The ten largest clones add up to approximately 10% of the sample. The material sequenced was PBMCs from blood, taken 4 to 6 days after vaccination. The receptors were gathered from a man aged 50 to 59 who received an inactivated influenza vaccine. Donor details come from another sample of the same person, matched by shared clones.

J is TRBJ2-7 and V is TRBV6-2 or TRBV6-3; 12 bases map to TRBD2. The CDR3 spans 16 residues. J was trimmed by 1 base and V by 5 bases; bases with no gene match: 6. In germline, CDR1 is MNHEY, CDR2 SVGEGT. The CDR3 bases are TGTGCCAGCAGTACCCTCGGACTAGCGGGGTCCTACGAGCAGTACTTC. Encoded protein: CASSTLGLAGSYEQYF.

The J gene is TRBJ2-7, the V gene TRBV15; no clear D. CDR1 and CDR2 from the germline V gene are LNHNV and YYDKDF (reference sequence). Trimming removed 0 bases from V and 0 bases from J, with 6 bases in between. CDR3 size: 14 residues. The CDR3 nucleotides read TGTGCCACCAGCAGAGAAGGAAACTCCTACGAGCAGTACTTC. It specifies CATSREGNSYEQYF.

This chain uses TRBV20-1 with TRBJ2-3, with TRBD2 matching 8 bases. V lost 2 bases and J lost 1; bases outside the gene matches: 2. CDR3 length: 14 amino acids. Germline values: CDR1 DFQATT, CDR2 SNEGSKA (reference sequence). The CDR3 spells CSARRRGGTDTQYF. The CDR3, as DNA: TGCAGTGCTAGAAGGCGGGGGGGCACAGATACGCAGTATTTT.

This clonotype was detected only a few times. The V call is TRBV10-2, the J call TRBJ2-2, with D unresolved. Germline V gene sequence: CDR1 WSHSY, CDR2 SAAADI. The CDR3 has 14 residues. Trimming removed 6 bases from V and 0 bases from J, with 8 bases in between. The DNA of the CDR3 is TGCGCCAGCAGGATAGGGTCGAACACCGGGGAGCTGTTTTTT. Residues: CASRIGSNTGELFF.

This clonotype has a single count. The gene calls are TRBV12-3 or TRBV12-4 and TRBJ2-3, with 14 nucleotides matching TRBD2. This CDR3 contains 17 residues. With V trimmed by 4 bases and J by 5 bases, 8 bases remained unmatched. CDR3 residues: CASSSTGLAGGRDTQYF. CDR3 coding DNA: TGTGCCAGCAGTTCGACCGGACTAGCGGGGGGAAGAGATACGCAGTATTTT.

In its sample, this clonotype was seen a few times. The chain links TRBV14 to TRBJ2-7, with TRBD1 matching over 7 bases. Germline trimming cut 1 base from V and 4 bases from J; bases unmatched to any gene: 4. Per germline, CDR1 SGHDN and CDR2 FVKESK. CDR3 length equals 14 residues. The CDR3 coding sequence is TGTGCCAGCAGCCAAGTGGACAGGTTTTACGAGCAGTACTTC. This translates into CASSQVDRFYEQYF.

This rearrangement joins TRBV12-2 to TRBJ2-7; TRBD1 is the table's D call and was not checked against the DNA. TRBV12-2 is assigned pseudogene status. This CDR3 is 14 amino acids long. The CDR3 spells CASRFPGVHYEQYF. In nucleotides, the CDR3 is TGTGCAAGTCGCTTTCCGGGGGTTCACTACGAGCAGTACTTC.

This clonotype was seen more than once but under ten times. The chain uses TRBV7-7 and TRBJ2-5, with no clear D. CDR1 is SSHAT and CDR2 is FNYEAQ in the germline V gene (reference sequence). V was shortened by 2 bases and J by 7 bases, with 8 bases between the two germline ends. The CDR3 length is 12 residues. The DNA for the CDR3 is TGTGCCAGCAGCTTATCCCGAGGGACCCAGTACTTC. This translates into CASSLSRGTQYF.

The V and J genes are TRBV28 and TRBJ2-4, with 9 bases aligning to TRBD1. J gave up 4 bases and V 4 bases, and 5 bases lay outside the gene matches. CDR3 length: 15 residues. In germline, CDR1 is MDHEN, CDR2 SYDVKM. DNA of the CDR3: TGTGCCAGCAGTTCCCCCGGGACAGGGAAAAACATTCAGTACTTC. Translating gives CASSSPGTGKNIQYF.

The table lists this clonotype with many counts. The rearrangement uses TRBV29-1 and TRBJ2-1; 7 nucleotides line up with TRBD1. The CDR3 contains 17 residues. J lost 2 bases, V lost 7 bases, and 17 bases had no gene match. Germline V CDR1 and CDR2: SQVTM, ANQGSEA. The CDR3 region is CSAPTGMSSPTYNEQFF. The CDR3 region has the DNA TGCAGCGCTCCGACAGGGATGTCTAGCCCTACCTACAATGAGCAGTTCTTC.

The rearrangement uses TRBV28 and TRBJ2-2; 8 bases align to TRBD1. Germline assignment: CDR1 MDHEN and CDR2 SYDVKM. This CDR3 is built from 15 residues. V lost 6 bases, J lost 2 bases, and 5 bases stayed unmatched. The CDR3 coding sequence is TGTGCCAGCAGCACCGGACAGGGAAACACCGGGGAGCTGTTTTTT. The encoded protein is CASSTGQGNTGELFF. The full variable domain, rest sourced from reference TRBV28 and TRBJ2-2, is DVKVTQSSRYLVKRTGEKVFLECVQDMDHENMFWYRQDPGLGLRLIYFSYDVKMKEKGDIPEGYSVSREKKERFSLILESASTNQTSMYLCASSTGQGNTGELFFGEGSRLTVL.

The chain combines TRBV4-1 with TRBJ2-3, with 12 positions matching TRBD2. CDR3 size: 18 residues. V lost 3 bases and J lost 2; bases outside the gene matches: 9. Germline CDR1 reads MGHRA; CDR2 reads YSYEKL. The CDR3 region has the DNA TGCGCCAGCAGCCAGTACCTTCTAGCGGGGGGGACCACAGATACGCAGTATTTT. It encodes CASSQYLLAGGTTDTQYF.

V usage is TRBV5-1 and J usage is TRBJ2-3; D is uncertain. With 0 bases removed from V and 6 bases from J, the gap between germline ends came to 11 bases. From germline, CDR1 is SGHRS and CDR2 YFSETQ. This CDR3 has 14 amino acids. This chain's CDR3 is CASSLAALRDTQYF. The CDR3 DNA is TGCGCCAGCAGCTTGGCGGCTCTCAGGGATACGCAGTATTTT. The variable domain in full, with the rest retrieved from reference TRBV5-1 and TRBJ2-3, is KAGVTQTPRYLIKTRGQQVTLSCSPISGHRSVSWYQQTPGQGLQFLFEYFSETQRNKGNFPGRFSGRQFSNSRSEMNVSTLELGDSALYLCASSLAALRDTQYFGPGTRLTVL.

The chain links TRBV25-1 to TRBJ2-3; the D is unclear. There are 12 residues in the CDR3. Trimming took off 6 bases at V and 4 bases at J, with 8 bases between the two ends. Germline CDR1 reads MGHDK; CDR2 reads SYGVNS. CDR3 sequence (DNA): TGTGCCAGCAGCCTTTTCTCAGATACGCAGTATTTT. Translated, it gives CASSLFSDTQYF.

The rearrangement links TRBV4-1 to TRBJ1-2; 12 bases align to TRBD1. The CDR3 runs 16 residues. Germline trimming cut 1 base from V and 6 bases from J; bases unmatched to any gene: 6. The germline V gene encodes CDR1 MGHRA and CDR2 YSYEKL. CDR3: CASSQVGTGGRDGYTF. Written as DNA, the CDR3 is TGCGCCAGCAGCCAAGTTGGGACAGGGGGCCGGGATGGCTACACCTTC.

This clonotype was observed a few times. The chain recombines TRBV13 with TRBJ2-1, with D unresolved. Per germline, CDR1 PRHDT and CDR2 FYEKMQ (reference sequence). Trimming pared 5 bases from V and 8 bases from J, leaving 13 bases between. The CDR3 has 13 residues. CDR3 amino acids: CASSPRAVDEQFF. Written as DNA, the CDR3 is TGTGCCAGCAGCCCCCGGGCCGTAGATGAGCAGTTCTTC.

This clonotype was observed a handful of times. V gene TRBV29-1 combines with J gene TRBJ1-2, with no clear D. Germline V CDR1 and CDR2: SQVTM, ANQGSEA. V shed 1 base and J shed 7 bases, with 7 bases lying between them. The CDR3 runs to 11 residues. CDR3 bases: TGCAGCGTTGAAGTCAACAGTGGCTACACCTTC. This codes for CSVEVNSGYTF.

The chain is built from TRBV12-3 or TRBV12-4 and TRBJ1-5; no firm D call. Trimming took 4 bases from V and 2 from J, leaving 12 bases between them. The CDR3 contains 15 residues. The CDR3 reads CASSSSLTGNQPQHF. The CDR3 DNA sequence: TGTGCCAGCAGTTCCTCCCTGACTGGCAATCAGCCCCAGCATTTT.

The chain links TRBV9 to TRBJ2-7; the D gene is possibly TRBD1 (5 bases). CDR1 is SGDLS, CDR2 YYNGEE, per germline. Trimming cost V 0 bases and J 0 bases, with 10 bases left between them. This CDR3 is 15 amino acids long. The CDR3 sequence: CASSVEGGASYEQYF. CDR3 nucleotide sequence: TGTGCCAGCAGCGTAGAGGGTGGGGCCTCCTACGAGCAGTACTTC.

This clonotype was detected a few times. This rearrangement joins TRBV5-1 to TRBJ2-2, with D possibly being TRBD1 (6 bases). Trimming left V 4 bases short and J 5 bases short, with 15 bases between. The germline CDR1 and CDR2 sequences are SGHRS and YFSETQ. This CDR3 is 15 amino acids long. The CDR3 spells CASSERTTGTGELFF. The CDR3 coding sequence is TGCGCCAGCAGCGAGCGGACCACAGGGACCGGGGAGCTGTTTTTT.

This clonotype was seen more than once but under ten times. The chain links TRBV5-1 to TRBJ2-7; D uncertain. The CDR3 has 13 residues. Trimming pared 1 base from V and 6 bases from J, leaving 11 bases between. Germline values: CDR1 SGHRS, CDR2 YFSETQ. The CDR3 nucleotides are TGCGCCAGCAGCTTGAGGGCCTCCCCCGAGCAGTACTTC. It yields the protein CASSLRASPEQYF.

This clonotype was seen only a few times. The chain recombines TRBV7-9 with TRBJ1-5, with D possibly matching TRBD1 (6 bases). CDR1 is SEHNR and CDR2 is FQNEAQ in the germline V gene (reference sequence). The CDR3 spans 16 residues. V gave up 2 bases and J gave up 2 bases, with 13 bases separating them. The CDR3 loop reads CASSLQGTLGNQPQHF. In nucleotides, the CDR3 is TGTGCCAGCAGCTTACAGGGGACTCTCGGCAATCAGCCCCAGCATTTT.

The J gene is TRBJ2-3, the V gene TRBV20-1; 9 bases agree with TRBD2. V trimming: 4 bases; J trimming: 4 bases; junction bases outside the gene matches: 12. The germline V gene has CDR1 DFQATT and CDR2 SNEGSKA (reference sequence). The CDR3 loop spans 16 amino acids. Here the CDR3 DNA reads TGCAGTGCTACCCCTCGGACTAGCGAGGTGGCAGATACGCAGTATTTT. It specifies CSATPRTSEVADTQYF.

The table lists this clonotype with a few counts. J is TRBJ2-5 and V is TRBV29-1, with 11 bases that match TRBD2. This CDR3 region has 17 residues. Germline trimming cut 0 bases from V and 1 base from J; bases unmatched to any gene: 7. Germline values: CDR1 SQVTM, CDR2 ANQGSEA. The CDR3 nucleotides are TGCAGCGTTGAAGACCCAACGGGACTAGCGGCCCAAGAGACCCAGTACTTC. Amino acid sequence: CSVEDPTGLAAQETQYF.

This clonotype was counted between two and nine times. The chain couples TRBV6-1 to TRBJ2-3; 13 bases fit TRBD2. CDR3 size: 15 residues. The J segment lost 5 bases and the V segment lost 5 bases, leaving 4 bases of the junction unmatched. Germline CDR1 is MNHNS and CDR2 is SASEGT. In nucleotides, the CDR3 is TGTGCCAGCAGTCGCACTAGCGGGAGGGAAGATACGCAGTATTTT. Protein sequence: CASSRTSGREDTQYF.

This chain joins TRBV20-1 and TRBJ2-7, with D possibly matching TRBD2 (7 bases). The CDR3 length is 14 residues. V was shortened by 6 bases and J by 3 bases, with 18 bases between the two germline ends. Germline lookup yields CDR1 DFQATT and CDR2 SNEGSKA (reference sequence). CDR3 in amino acids: CSARGSGTSYEQYF. The CDR3 DNA sequence: TGCAGTGCCCGTGGGAGCGGGACAAGCTACGAGCAGTACTTC.

The chain couples TRBV5-1 to TRBJ2-1; 10 bases are a match to TRBD2. The V and J ends lost 0 bases and 3 bases, in that order; junction bases with no gene match: 3. The CDR3 is made up of 16 amino acids. Germline CDR1 is SGHRS and CDR2 is YFSETQ. The CDR3 reads CASSLGLAGIYNEQFF. CDR3 nucleotide sequence: TGCGCCAGCAGCTTGGGACTAGCGGGTATCTACAATGAGCAGTTCTTC.

This clonotype was found many times. This chain links TRBV7-9 with TRBJ2-5; D possibly matches TRBD1 or TRBD2 (5 bases each). V lost 6 bases and J 5 bases, leaving 7 bases between the germline ends. The CDR3 spans 11 residues. The germline CDR1 and CDR2 sequences are SEHNR and FQNEAQ (reference sequence). In nucleotides, the CDR3 is TGTGCCAGCAGGAGGGGTGAGACCCAGTACTTC. This translates into CASRRGETQYF.